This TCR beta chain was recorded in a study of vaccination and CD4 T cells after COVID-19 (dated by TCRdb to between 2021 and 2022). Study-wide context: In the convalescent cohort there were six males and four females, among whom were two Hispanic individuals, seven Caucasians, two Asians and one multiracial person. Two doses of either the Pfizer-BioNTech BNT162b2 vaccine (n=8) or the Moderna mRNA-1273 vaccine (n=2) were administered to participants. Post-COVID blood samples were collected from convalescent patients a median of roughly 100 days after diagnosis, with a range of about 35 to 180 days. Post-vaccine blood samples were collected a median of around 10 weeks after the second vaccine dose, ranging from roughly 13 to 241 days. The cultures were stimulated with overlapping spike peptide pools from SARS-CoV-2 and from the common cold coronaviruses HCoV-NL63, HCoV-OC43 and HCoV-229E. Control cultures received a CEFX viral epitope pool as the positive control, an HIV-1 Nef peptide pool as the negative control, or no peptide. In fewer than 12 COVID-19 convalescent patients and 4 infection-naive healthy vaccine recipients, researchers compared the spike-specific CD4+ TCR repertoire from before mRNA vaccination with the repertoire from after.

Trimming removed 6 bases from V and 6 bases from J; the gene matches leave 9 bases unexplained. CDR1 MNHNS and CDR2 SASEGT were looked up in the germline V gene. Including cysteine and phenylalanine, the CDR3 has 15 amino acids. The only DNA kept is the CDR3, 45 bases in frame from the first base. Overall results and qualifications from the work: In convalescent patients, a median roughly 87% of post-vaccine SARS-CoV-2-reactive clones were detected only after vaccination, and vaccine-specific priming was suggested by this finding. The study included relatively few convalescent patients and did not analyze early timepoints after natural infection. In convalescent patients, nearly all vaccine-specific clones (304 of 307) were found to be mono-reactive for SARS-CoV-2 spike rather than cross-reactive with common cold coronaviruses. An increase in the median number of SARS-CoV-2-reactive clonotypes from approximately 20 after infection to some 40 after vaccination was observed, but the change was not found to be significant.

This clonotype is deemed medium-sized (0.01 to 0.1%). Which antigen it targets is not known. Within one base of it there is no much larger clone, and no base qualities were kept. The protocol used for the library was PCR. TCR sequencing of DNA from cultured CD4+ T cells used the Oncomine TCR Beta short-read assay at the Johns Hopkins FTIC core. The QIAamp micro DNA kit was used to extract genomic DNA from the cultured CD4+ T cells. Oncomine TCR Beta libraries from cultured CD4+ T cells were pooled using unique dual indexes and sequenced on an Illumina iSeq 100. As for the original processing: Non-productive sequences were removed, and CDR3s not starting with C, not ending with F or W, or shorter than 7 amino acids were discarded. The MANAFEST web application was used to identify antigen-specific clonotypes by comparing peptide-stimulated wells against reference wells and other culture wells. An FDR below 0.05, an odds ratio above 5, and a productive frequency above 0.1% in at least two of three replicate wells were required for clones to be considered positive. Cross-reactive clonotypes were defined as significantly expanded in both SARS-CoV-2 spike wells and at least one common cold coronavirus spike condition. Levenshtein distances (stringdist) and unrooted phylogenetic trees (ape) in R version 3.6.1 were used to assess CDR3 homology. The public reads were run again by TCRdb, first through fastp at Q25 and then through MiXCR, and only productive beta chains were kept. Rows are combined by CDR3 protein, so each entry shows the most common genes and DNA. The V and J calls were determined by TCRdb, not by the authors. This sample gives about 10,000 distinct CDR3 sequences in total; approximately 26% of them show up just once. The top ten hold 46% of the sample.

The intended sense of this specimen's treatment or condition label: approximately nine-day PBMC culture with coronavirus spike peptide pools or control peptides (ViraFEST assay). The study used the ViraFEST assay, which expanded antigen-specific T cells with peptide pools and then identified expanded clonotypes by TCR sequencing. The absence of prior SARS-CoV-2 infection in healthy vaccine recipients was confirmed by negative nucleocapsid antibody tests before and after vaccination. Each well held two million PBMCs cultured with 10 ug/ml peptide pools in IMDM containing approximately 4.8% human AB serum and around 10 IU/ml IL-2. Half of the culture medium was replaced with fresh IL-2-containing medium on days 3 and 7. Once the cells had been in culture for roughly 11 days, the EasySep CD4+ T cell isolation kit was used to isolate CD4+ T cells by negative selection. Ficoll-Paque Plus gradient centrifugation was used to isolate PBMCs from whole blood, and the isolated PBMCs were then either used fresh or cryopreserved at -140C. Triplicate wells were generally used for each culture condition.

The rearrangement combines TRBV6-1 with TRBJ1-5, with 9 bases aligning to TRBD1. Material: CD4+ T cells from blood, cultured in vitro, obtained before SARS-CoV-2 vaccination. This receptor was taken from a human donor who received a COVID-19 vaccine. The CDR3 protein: CASRTTGGSGQPQHF. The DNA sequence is TGTGCCAGCAGAACTACAGGGGGCTCAGGTCAGCCCCAGCATTTT.